A single sample is the source of the 11 T cell receptor beta chains below, sequenced in a study of T cell responses to AZD1222 COVID-19 vaccine. TCRdb's table, derived via immunoSEQ multiplex PCR, lists solely in-frame clones and lacks some. The table has just over 150,000 clones, approximately 90% seen once. This sample comprised peripheral blood, obtained on day 0 of AZD1222 vaccination. Receptors were obtained from an adult in good health.

The chain carries TRBV5-6 and TRBJ2-3; 7 bases map to TRBD2. The CDR3 has 14 residues. Germline assignment: CDR1 SGHDT and CDR2 YYEEEE. The J segment lost 4 bases and the V segment lost 4 bases, leaving 6 bases of the junction unmatched. CDR3 DNA: TGTGCCAGCAGCCCTTGGGGAGGGCCAGATACGCAGTATTTT. Protein: CASSPWGGPDTQYF.

The genes are TRBV21-1 and TRBJ1-4. TRBV21-1 is a listed pseudogene. This CDR3 is built from 15 residues. The CDR3 DNA reads TGTGCCAGCAGAGTACCGGGACGGTCAAATGAAAAACTGTTTTTT. Translating gives CASRVPGRSNEKLFF.

The chain joins TRBV28 to TRBJ2-1; the match to TRBD2 covers 9 bases. V shed 7 bases, J shed 1 base, and the junction held 8 bases outside the gene matches. Germline loops: CDR1 MDHEN, CDR2 SYDVKM. CDR3 size: 16 residues. The chain's CDR3 is CASIKRGLASYNEQFF. The CDR3 DNA reads TGTGCCAGCATCAAACGAGGACTAGCGTCCTACAATGAGCAGTTCTTC.

This chain connects TRBV5-8 to TRBJ2-3; unclear D gene. V gave up 4 bases and J gave up 2 bases, with 5 bases separating them. Per germline, CDR1 SGHTS and CDR2 YDEGEE. The CDR3 is made up of 12 amino acids. DNA of the CDR3: TGTGCCAGCAGCGAAGACACAGATACGCAGTATTTT. As protein: CASSEDTDTQYF. The full variable domain, its missing parts supplied by reference TRBV5-8 and TRBJ2-3, is EAGVTQSPTHLIKTRGQQATLRCSPISGHTSVYWYQQALGLGLQFLLWYDEGEERNRGNFPPRFSGRQFPNYSSELNVNALELEDSALYLCASSEDTDTQYFGPGTRLTVL.

CDR3 in amino acids: CASSFTGGLIYEQYF. DNA of the CDR3: TGTGCCAGCAGTTTTACGGGGGGACTAATATACGAGCAGTACTTC. The V and J genes are TRBV28 and TRBJ2-7; 7 nucleotides match TRBD2. Germline CDR1 MDHEN, CDR2 SYDVKM. This CDR3 has 15 amino acids. V lost 3 bases to trimming and J lost 4 bases; unmatched junction nucleotides: 9. The whole variable domain, remainder taken from reference TRBV28 and TRBJ2-7, is DVKVTQSSRYLVKRTGEKVFLECVQDMDHENMFWYRQDPGLGLRLIYFSYDVKMKEKGDIPEGYSVSREKKERFSLILESASTNQTSMYLCASSFTGGLIYEQYFGPGTRLTVT.

This sequence joins TRBV2 and TRBJ2-1; D might be TRBD1 (5 bases). The germline CDR1 and CDR2 sequences are SNHLY and FYNNEI. V lost 0 bases and J 10 bases, leaving 19 bases between the germline ends. CDR3 length: 16 residues. CDR3 DNA: TGTGCCAGCAGTGAAGCAAGACAGTTTGCCGTCGGGGAGCAGTTCTTC. Protein: CASSEARQFAVGEQFF.

This clone appeared a single time. V and J are TRBV18 and TRBJ2-1; 7 positions agree with TRBD2. The germline gives CDR1 KGHSH, CDR2 LQKENI. This CDR3 is 15 amino acids long. J was trimmed by 5 bases and V by 6 bases; bases with no gene match: 10. The CDR3 loop is CASSPLAAPDNEQFF. Written as DNA, the CDR3 is TGTGCCAGCTCCCCTCTAGCGGCCCCCGACAATGAGCAGTTCTTC.

This chain links TRBV14 with TRBJ1-1; no reliable D call. Trimming removed 1 base from V and 3 bases from J, with 12 bases in between. This CDR3 region has 15 residues. Germline lookup yields CDR1 SGHDN and CDR2 FVKESK. The DNA for the CDR3 is TGTGCCAGCAGCCAAGTGACGGGGAGGTACACTGAAGCTTTCTTT. Protein sequence: CASSQVTGRYTEAFF.

This rearrangement joins TRBV28 to TRBJ2-1, with TRBD2 as a possible D gene (5 bases). Trimming removed 7 bases at V and 5 bases at J, with 18 bases between. This CDR3 is built from 15 residues. CDR1 and CDR2 from the germline V gene are MDHEN and SYDVKM. The CDR3 coding sequence is TGTGCCAGCACCTTGGTGGGAGTATTGGACAATGAGCAGTTCTTC. It codes for CASTLVGVLDNEQFF. The whole variable domain, remainder taken from reference TRBV28 and TRBJ2-1, is DVKVTQSSRYLVKRTGEKVFLECVQDMDHENMFWYRQDPGLGLRLIYFSYDVKMKEKGDIPEGYSVSREKKERFSLILESASTNQTSMYLCASTLVGVLDNEQFFGPGTRLTVL.

The chain is built from TRBV10-3 and TRBJ1-1, with TRBD1 matching over 8 bases. CDR3 size: 15 residues. Germline V lookup: CDR1 ENHRY, CDR2 SYGVKD. J lost 3 bases, V lost 1 base, and 4 bases had no gene match. CDR3 DNA sequence: TGTGCCATCAGTGAGTTTCCAGGGGGCGACACTGAAGCTTTCTTT. Protein sequence: CAISEFPGGDTEAFF.

The genes are TRBV14 and TRBJ1-1; weak D call: TRBD1 (6 bases). This CDR3 comprises 17 residues. CDR1 is SGHDN and CDR2 is FVKESK in the germline V gene. V was cut by 5 bases and J by 0 bases, with 19 bases left in between. Written as DNA, the CDR3 is TGTGCCAGCAGCTCCACGGGGTGGGACATCTTGAACACTGAAGCTTTCTTT. Encoded protein: CASSSTGWDILNTEAFF.